A single sample is the source of the 17 T cell receptor beta chains below, sequenced in a study of blood T cell repertoires in COVID-19. Produced via immunoSEQ multiplex PCR; TCRdb's table is partial and in-frame only. The sample has roughly 130,000 clones, about 86% seen once. The sample taken for sequencing was peripheral blood. These TCRs come from a woman between 50 and 59 years old with acute or convalescent COVID-19.

The V and J genes are TRBV11-2 and TRBJ1-2, with TRBD1 identical over 8 bases. J lost 8 bases, V lost 3 bases, and 11 bases had no gene match. The germline CDR1 and CDR2 sequences are SGHAT and FQNNGV. This CDR3 comprises 15 residues. CDR3 nucleotide sequence: TGTGCCAGCAGCTTGTCTCAGGGGGCGATAGGAGGCTACACCTTC. It yields the protein CASSLSQGAIGGYTF.

This clone was counted once. The CDR3 reads CASSLAIGQSPNSPLHF. CDR3 bases: TGCGCCAGCAGCTTGGCCATAGGACAGTCCCCTAATTCACCCCTCCACTTT. This chain joins TRBV5-1 and TRBJ1-6, with D possibly being TRBD1 (6 bases). The CDR3 contains 17 residues. Trimming took 0 bases from V and 6 from J, leaving 16 bases between them. Germline CDR1 reads SGHRS; CDR2 reads YFSETQ.

The chain is built from TRBV19 and TRBJ2-6; 11 bases align to TRBD1. Germline assignment: CDR1 LNHDA and CDR2 SQIVND (reference sequence). Trimming cost V 5 bases and J 2 bases; bases outside gene matches: 2. This CDR3 spans 16 amino acids. CDR3 sequence (DNA): TGTGCCAGTAGTGGACAGGGGGCGCCTGGGGCCAACGTCCTGACTTTC. As protein: CASSGQGAPGANVLTF. The full variable domain, in which reference TRBV19 and TRBJ2-6 provide the parts outside the CDR3, is DGGITQSPKYLFRKEGQNVTLSCEQNLNHDAMYWYRQDPGQGLRLIYYSQIVNDFQKGDIAEGYSVSREKKESFPLTVTSAQKNPTAFYLCASSGQGAPGANVLTFGAGSRLTVL.

In its sample, this clone was seen a few times. J is TRBJ1-2 and V is TRBV10-1; the match to TRBD1 covers 7 bases. Germline values: CDR1 WNHNN, CDR2 SYGVQD (reference sequence). This CDR3 has 13 residues. The V and J ends lost 6 bases and 4 bases, in that order; junction bases with no gene match: 5. CDR3 residues: CASSEGAGYGYTF. The CDR3 region has the DNA TGCGCCAGCAGCGAGGGGGCCGGCTATGGCTACACCTTC.

The J gene is TRBJ2-7, the V gene TRBV4-1, with TRBD1 identical over 7 bases. The CDR3 runs to 18 residues. Germline lookup yields CDR1 MGHRA and CDR2 YSYEKL. The V segment lost 0 bases and the J segment 1 base; nucleotides outside the gene matches: 12. CDR3 region: CASSQDRGQAVPSYEQYF. CDR3 DNA sequence: TGCGCCAGCAGCCAAGATCGCGGACAGGCCGTCCCTTCCTACGAGCAGTACTTC.

This clone turned up a few times. The J gene is TRBJ1-5, the V gene TRBV6-6; TRBD1 matches at 11 bases. Losses at the gene ends were 5 bases for V and 5 bases for J; bases not matched to a gene: 8. The CDR3 loop spans 16 amino acids. Germline lookup yields CDR1 MNHNY and CDR2 SVGAGI (reference sequence). The CDR3 sequence: CASSHLPGQGDQPQHF. The CDR3 nucleotides read TGTGCCAGCAGTCACCTACCGGGACAGGGGGATCAGCCCCAGCATTTT.

The chain couples TRBV18 to TRBJ1-6, with D maybe TRBD1 (5 bases). The V end was cut by 5 bases, the J end by 14 bases, with 13 bases between. The CDR3 sequence is 12 residues long. Germline V gene data show CDR1 as KGHSH and CDR2 as LQKENI. The CDR3 protein is CASSSGKGSLHF. In DNA form, the CDR3 reads TGTGCCAGCTCATCAGGCAAGGGGTCCCTCCACTTT.

The chain combines TRBV5-1 with TRBJ2-3; 10 bases line up with TRBD2. V shed 0 bases and J 3 bases; nucleotides not matched to a gene: 7. Germline-derived CDR1 and CDR2 are SGHRS and YFSETQ. The CDR3 has 17 residues. The CDR3 DNA follows: TGCGCCAGCAGCTTGGAGGGACTAGCGTTTGGGACAGATACGCAGTATTTT. This translates into CASSLEGLAFGTDTQYF.

The chain combines TRBV10-3 with TRBJ2-3; D is possibly TRBD2 (6 bases). Germline V gives CDR1 ENHRY, CDR2 SYGVKD. The CDR3 spans 14 residues. V lost 0 bases and J 3 bases, leaving 7 bases between the germline ends. The CDR3 DNA reads as TGTGCCATCAGTGAGTCCCTAGCGACAGATACGCAGTATTTT. It is translated as CAISESLATDTQYF.

This clone came up a few times. The chain joins TRBV6-1 to TRBJ2-7; a possible D gene is TRBD1 (6 bases). The CDR3 sequence is 15 residues long. V lost 2 bases to trimming and J lost 7 bases, with 18 bases between them. Germline CDR1 reads MNHNS; CDR2 reads SASEGT. The CDR3 loop is CASSEMAGVRGEQYF. The CDR3 DNA reads TGTGCCAGCAGTGAAATGGCAGGGGTTCGTGGAGAGCAGTACTTC.

CDR3 protein: CASTTGVGKLFF. In DNA form, the CDR3 reads TGTGCCAGCACGACAGGGGTGGGAAAACTGTTTTTT. V gene TRBV12-3 or TRBV12-4 combines with J gene TRBJ1-4; 8 bases are shared with TRBD1. This CDR3 region has 12 residues. V dropped 7 bases and J dropped 10; count of bases not matched to a gene: 5.

The rearrangement joins TRBV12-3 or TRBV12-4 to TRBJ1-5; D remains unclear. V was clipped by 3 bases and J by 4 bases, with 4 bases between them. The CDR3 sequence is 12 residues long. CDR3 nucleotides: TGTGCCAGCAGTTTCAGGAATCAGCCCCAGCATTTT. This sequence encodes CASSFRNQPQHF.

This clone showed up just once. The rearrangement uses TRBV6-1 and TRBJ2-7; D possibly corresponds to TRBD1 (5 bases). Looked up from germline, CDR1 is MNHNS and CDR2 is SASEGT. The V end lost 3 bases, the J end lost 2 bases, and 8 bases lay between the germline ends. The CDR3 consists of 13 residues. CDR3 amino acids: CASSEKGTYEQYF. DNA for the CDR3: TGTGCCAGCAGTGAGAAGGGGACCTACGAGCAGTACTTC.

The V gene is TRBV18, the J gene TRBJ2-1; 8 bases line up with TRBD2. Per germline, CDR1 KGHSH and CDR2 LQKENI. CDR3 size: 18 residues. Trimming at V came to 3 bases and at J to 4 bases, leaving 14 bases not matched to a gene. DNA of the CDR3: TGTGCCAGCTCACCTAAAAGCGGGGGAGGTCGCGGTTACAATGAGCAGTTCTTC. Translated: CASSPKSGGGRGYNEQFF.

The chain joins TRBV10-3 to TRBJ2-1, with a possible D match to TRBD2 (6 bases). CDR3 length equals 15 residues. Germline V gene data show CDR1 as ENHRY and CDR2 as SYGVKD. V lost 4 bases and J 5 bases, leaving 15 bases between the germline ends. The CDR3 bases are TGTGCCATCAGTGCGAGAGGAGGGGAAGACAATGAGCAGTTCTTC. Translation gives CAISARGGEDNEQFF.

The gene calls are TRBV11-2 and TRBJ1-4; D unclear. CDR1 and CDR2 (germline): SGHAT, FQNNGV. The CDR3 covers 16 residues. V was pared by 5 bases and J by 0 bases, with 13 bases between. The CDR3 sequence: CASSAAATATNEKLFF. The CDR3, as DNA: TGTGCCAGCAGCGCAGCCGCAACAGCAACTAATGAAAAACTGTTTTTT. Supplemented by reference TRBV11-2 and TRBJ1-4, the full variable domain reads EAGVAQSPRYKIIEKRQSVAFWCNPISGHATLYWYQQILGQGPKLLIQFQNNGVVDDSQLPKDRFSAERLKGVDSTLKIQPAKLEDSAVYLCASSAAATATNEKLFFGSGTQLSVL.

This clone was detected a few times. The genes are TRBV6-6 and TRBJ2-2; no clear D. The CDR3 spans 13 residues. CDR1 is MNHNY and CDR2 is SVGAGI in the germline V gene (reference sequence). The V end lost 0 bases, the J end lost 5 bases, and 4 bases lay between the germline ends. DNA of the CDR3: TGTGCCAGCAGTTACTCGGAGACCGGGGAGCTGTTTTTT. The encoded protein is CASSYSETGELFF.